This paragraph reports one T cell receptor (beta chain). Regarding time point: pre-treatment sample, taken before nivolumab and TIL therapy. Pleural nodules or supraclavicular lymph nodes made up most of the excised metastases sampled. This specimen comes from a study of TIL therapy for anti-PD-1-resistant metastatic lung cancer. The immunoSEQ assay was v3. The table came from immunoSEQ multiplex PCR; TCRdb's copy has only in-frame clones and leaves some out. This table holds approximately 97,000 clones, roughly 65% found once. Germline loops: CDR1 LNHNV, CDR2 YYDKDF (reference sequence). The CDR3 has 11 residues. V was clipped by 8 bases and J by 3 bases, with 8 bases between them.

The genes are TRBV15 and TRBJ2-7; D call uncertain. This material consisted of tumor tissue, taken at baseline. This TCR derives from a person between 25 and 80 years old with non-small cell lung cancer. The CDR3 reads CATGENYEQYF. CDR3 bases: TGTGCCACCGGCGAGAACTACGAGCAGTACTTC.